The 19 T cell receptor beta chains in this list originate from one sample, sequenced in a study of cytomegalovirus exposure and HLA in healthy donors. Use of 60 Vbeta and 13 Jbeta primers characterized the PCR. TCRdb keeps only in-frame clones here, not all; method: immunoSEQ multiplex PCR. The sample shows under 200,000 clones, roughly 77% of them seen only once. Sequenced input: PBMCs. These receptors were taken from a young woman in good health and CMV-seronegative.

V usage is TRBV10-3 and J usage is TRBJ1-1; D might be TRBD1 (6 bases). V gave up 6 bases and J gave up 4 bases, with 18 bases separating them. Germline V lookup: CDR1 ENHRY, CDR2 SYGVKD. This CDR3 is built from 15 residues. CDR3 bases: TGTGCCATCAGGGAAATACAGGGCCCGGCCACTGAAGCTTTCTTT. Protein: CAIREIQGPATEAFF.

V usage is TRBV19 and J usage is TRBJ2-3, with D perhaps matching TRBD1 (6 bases). This CDR3 is 14 amino acids long. The V gene's germline CDR1 is LNHDA and CDR2 SQIVND (reference sequence). V gave up 5 bases and J gave up 0 bases, with 9 bases separating them. The CDR3, as DNA: TGTGCCAGTAGTCACAGGGAGAGCACAGATACGCAGTATTTT. It specifies CASSHRESTDTQYF.

The genes are TRBV2 and TRBJ1-6; maybe TRBD1 (5 bases). Germline CDR1 and CDR2: SNHLY and FYNNEI. Trimming pared 2 bases from V and 1 base from J, leaving 15 bases between. CDR3 length: 18 residues. The CDR3 loop is CASSELRQRRSYNSPLHF. CDR3 sequence (DNA): TGTGCCAGCAGTGAACTCCGACAGAGAAGGTCCTATAATTCACCCCTCCACTTT.

CDR3 sequence (DNA): TGCGCCAGCAGCCGGGGACAGACGCCCTACGAGCAGTACTTC. This sequence encodes CASSRGQTPYEQYF. The chain employs TRBV5-1 and TRBJ2-7; TRBD1 matches 7 bases. The trim removed 4 bases at V and 2 bases at J, leaving 6 bases unmatched. The V gene's germline CDR1 is SGHRS and CDR2 YFSETQ. The CDR3 is 14 residues long.

The chain joins TRBV5-6 to TRBJ1-6; D remains unclear. CDR3 size: 14 residues. The germline V gene encodes CDR1 SGHDT and CDR2 YYEEEE. Trimming removed 2 bases from V and 7 bases from J, with 10 bases in between. CDR3 loop: CASSFLTGNSPLHF. CDR3 sequence (DNA): TGTGCCAGCAGCTTCCTGACTGGGAATTCACCCCTCCACTTT. Together with reference TRBV5-6 and TRBJ1-6, the CDR3 gives the full variable domain: DAGVTQSPTHLIKTRGQQVTLRCSPKSGHDTVSWYQQALGQGPQFIFQYYEEEERQRGNFPDRFSGHQFPNYSSELNVNALLLGDSALYLCASSFLTGNSPLHFGNGTRLTVT.

The J gene is TRBJ2-5, the V gene TRBV6-1; TRBD2 agrees at 10 bases. The end of the DNA aligns better with TRBJ2-7, so the J call may be wrong. The CDR3 loop spans 16 amino acids. Looked up from germline, CDR1 is MNHNS and CDR2 is SASEGT. The CDR3: CASSEFTSGISYEQYF. CDR3 DNA sequence: TGTGCCAGCAGTGAATTTACTAGCGGGATCTCCTACGAGCAGTACTTC.

CDR3 amino acids: CSVYQGAHYNEQFF. Here the CDR3 DNA reads TGCAGCGTCTACCAGGGGGCGCACTACAATGAGCAGTTCTTC. The genes are TRBV29-1 and TRBJ2-1; 8 bases agree with TRBD1. CDR3 length: 14 amino acids. Trimming took 6 bases from V and 3 from J; bases not matched to a gene: 7. Per the germline V gene, CDR1 is SQVTM and CDR2 is ANQGSEA.

The chain carries TRBV5-1 and TRBJ2-3; TRBD2 is a possible D gene (7 bases). The CDR3 length is 16 residues. V lost 5 bases and J lost 2, with 18 bases in between. Germline V gene lookup returns CDR1 SGHRS and CDR2 YFSETQ. This CDR3 is CASRRTPGGPTDTQYF. Here the CDR3 DNA reads TGCGCCAGCAGGCGTACTCCCGGGGGGCCCACAGATACGCAGTATTTT.

The chain joins TRBV5-5 to TRBJ1-2; D perhaps matches TRBD1 (6 bases). In germline, CDR1 is SGHKS, CDR2 YYEKEE (reference sequence). This CDR3 is built from 16 residues. Trimming shortened V by 3 bases and J by 1 base, and 16 bases separated the two germline ends. In DNA, the CDR3 is TGTGCCAGCAGCTCGATGACAGGCTCAGTTAACTATGGCTACACCTTC. Translation: CASSSMTGSVNYGYTF.

This chain links TRBV9 with TRBJ1-2; TRBD1 matches 11 bases. Germline assignment: CDR1 SGDLS and CDR2 YYNGEE. CDR3 length: 16 amino acids. Germline trimming cut 3 bases from V and 4 bases from J; bases unmatched to any gene: 8. The CDR3 protein is CASSAPGTGGVYGYTF. Here the CDR3 DNA reads TGTGCCAGCAGCGCTCCCGGGACAGGGGGTGTCTATGGCTACACCTTC.

The chain employs TRBV5-1 and TRBJ1-4; 7 bases are a match to TRBD1. The CDR3 is 15 residues long. Germline V gene sequence: CDR1 SGHRS, CDR2 YFSETQ. V was clipped by 4 bases and J by 8 bases; unmatched bases: 11. DNA for the CDR3: TGCGCCAGCAGCCAAAACAGGGGAATCCGGGAAAAACTGTTTTTT. It encodes CASSQNRGIREKLFF.

The chain joins TRBV2 to TRBJ1-5, with 7 bases fitting TRBD1. Germline values: CDR1 SNHLY, CDR2 FYNNEI. This CDR3 region has 14 residues. V shed 8 bases and J 6 bases; nucleotides not matched to a gene: 10. CDR3 amino acids: CASEDRSGLQPQHF. Here the CDR3 DNA reads TGTGCCAGCGAGGACAGGTCGGGGCTTCAGCCCCAGCATTTT.

The V and J genes are TRBV27 and TRBJ2-7; D remains ambiguous. The CDR3 is made up of 13 amino acids. Germline lookup yields CDR1 MNHEY and CDR2 SMNVEV (reference sequence). Trimming took off 2 bases at V and 3 bases at J, with 8 bases between the two ends. The CDR3, as DNA: TGTGCCAGCAGTTTAGCGAGTAACTACGAGCAGTACTTC. Amino acid sequence: CASSLASNYEQYF.

A few counts support this clone. The chain recombines TRBV23-1 with TRBJ2-7; 9 positions agree with TRBD2. TRBV23-1 is filed as an ORF, its function uncertain. The CDR3 covers 17 residues. V shed 8 bases, J shed 4 bases, and the junction held 18 bases outside the gene matches. This chain's CDR3 is CASGLRTSAICPYEQYF. For the CDR3, the DNA is TGCGCCAGCGGTCTAAGGACTAGCGCAATATGCCCTTACGAGCAGTACTTC.

The J gene is TRBJ1-1, the V gene TRBV5-1; 8 bases align to TRBD1. The CDR3 totals 13 residues. V lost 4 bases and J lost 1; bases outside the gene matches: 0. Germline lookup yields CDR1 SGHRS and CDR2 YFSETQ. For the CDR3, the DNA is TGCGCCAGCAGCCAGGGGGCGAACACTGAAGCTTTCTTT. Its protein product is CASSQGANTEAFF.

The gene calls are TRBV4-1 and TRBJ1-2; the D is unclear. From germline, CDR1 is MGHRA and CDR2 YSYEKL. The CDR3 runs 15 residues. V was cut by 2 bases and J by 5 bases, with 15 bases left in between. DNA of the CDR3: TGCGCCAGCAGCCAACCTGAACCCCCCTATTATGGCTACACCTTC. Translation: CASSQPEPPYYGYTF.

The chain employs TRBV7-9 and TRBJ2-3; 8 bases are a match to TRBD2. The germline CDR1 and CDR2 sequences are SEHNR and FQNEAQ (reference sequence). V lost 4 bases, J lost 4 bases, and 4 bases stayed unmatched. The CDR3 length is 14 residues. CDR3 residues: CASSYGRAADTQYF. The DNA of the CDR3 is TGTGCCAGCAGCTACGGGAGGGCCGCAGATACGCAGTATTTT.

The V and J genes are TRBV19 and TRBJ1-6; D unresolved. V was cut by 5 bases and J by 10 bases, with 15 bases left in between. This CDR3 has 14 residues. CDR1 and CDR2 (germline): LNHDA, SQIVND (reference sequence). The CDR3 here is CASSPLSVGSPLHF. DNA for the CDR3: TGTGCCAGTAGTCCACTATCGGTCGGCTCACCCCTCCACTTT.

This clone was detected once. The chain links TRBV6-6 to TRBJ1-2; the D is unclear. Trimming took off 5 bases at V and 6 bases at J, with 13 bases between the two ends. Germline CDR1 reads MNHNY; CDR2 reads SVGAGI (reference sequence). The CDR3 is 13 residues long. In DNA form, the CDR3 reads TGTGCCAGCAGTAAGACCCGGGTCGATGGCTACACCTTC. It encodes CASSKTRVDGYTF.